This T cell receptor beta chain was found in a study of human T cells and chemical hapten exposure. General study findings and limits: Relative to controls, expanded TCRs formed significantly more large CDR3 similarity clusters.

In germline, CDR1 is SEHNR, CDR2 FQNEAQ (reference sequence). Trimming cost V 5 bases and J 0 bases; bases outside gene matches: 15. This CDR3 is 19 amino acids long. Specified time point: patch test 2, 6 weeks after DPC sensitization. The treatment here: therapeutic diphenylcyclopropenone sensitization with weekly scalp DPC. The template was total RNA from unfractionated whole blood. With respect to this clonotype: Its antigen is as yet unknown.

TCRdb analysed the RACE reads with MiXCR anew, one entry per CDR3 protein. The sample consists of fewer than 85,000 distinct CDR3 sequences, roughly 12% of them appearing once. Sequences were derived from whole blood, sampled in connection with sensitization to the hapten diphenylcyclopropenone (DPC). The receptor was derived from a man aged 18 to 30 with alopecia areata. Some clones in this sample may be carry-over from other donors' samples. This chain uses TRBV7-9 with TRBJ1-3, with 8 bases lining up with TRBD1. The DNA for the CDR3 is TGTGCCAGCAGCAAATCGGCCGGGACAGGAGGCTCCTCTGGAAACACCATATATTTT. Amino acids: CASSKSAGTGGSSGNTIYF.